This TCR beta chain is from a study of T cells expressing NK-cell markers. 5'RACE template switching with UMIs produced the TCR beta cDNA. TCRdb reworked the 5' RACE reads into one entry per CDR3 protein, no DNA. This sample contains 400,000 to 550,000 distinct CDR3 sequences. CDR3 size: 14 residues. The origin of this receptor is a woman aged 18-70 years in good health. This rearrangement joins TRBV12-3 or TRBV12-4 to TRBJ2-7; checking the TCRdb D call of TRBD1 is not possible without DNA. Specimen: blood T cells: a sorted CD56 or NKG2C T cell subset, CD4+ or CD8+ T cells, or bulk PBMC T cells (not recorded which). CDR3 region: CASSRQENSYEQYF.